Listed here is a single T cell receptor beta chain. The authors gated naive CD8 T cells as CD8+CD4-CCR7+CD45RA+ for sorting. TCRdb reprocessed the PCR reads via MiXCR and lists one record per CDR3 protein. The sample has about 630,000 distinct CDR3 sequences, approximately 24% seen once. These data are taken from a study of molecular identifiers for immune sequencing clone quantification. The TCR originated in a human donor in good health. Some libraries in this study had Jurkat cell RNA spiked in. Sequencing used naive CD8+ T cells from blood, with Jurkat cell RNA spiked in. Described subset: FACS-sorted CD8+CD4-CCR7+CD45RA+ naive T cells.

The CDR3 DNA is TGTGCCTGGAGTGTAGCTAGCGGGTACAATGAGCAGTTCTTC. The encoded protein is CAWSVASGYNEQFF. The chain joins TRBV30 to TRBJ2-1, with 8 bases aligning to TRBD2. Germline loops: CDR1 GTSNPN, CDR2 SVGIG (reference sequence). The length of the CDR3 is 14 residues. V was pared by 0 bases and J by 4 bases, with 2 bases of the junction left unmatched.